The rows below give T cell receptor beta chains drawn from one sample of a study of cytomegalovirus exposure and HLA in healthy donors. Profiling relied on immunoSEQ multiplex PCR, and the TCRdb table lists in-frame clones only, not all of them. The sample shows 76,000 or so clones, 60% to 75% of them seen only once. Input material: PBMCs. The receptors shown here come from a middle-aged woman in good health and CMV-seropositive. Each CDR3 is given with its conserved first and last residue. A D gene is named only where the DNA matches it firmly. Part of the rows lack a size; the others show once, few, many or a class for expanded clones.

>TRBV6-1|-|-|TRBJ1-2
TGTGCCAGCAGTGAACCGGGGAACTATGGCTACACCTTC
CASSEPGNYGYTF
>TRBV4-1|-|-|TRBJ1-6
TGCGCCAGCAGCCAAGAAGCCCCGTCAGGGTCACCCCTCCACTTT
CASSQEAPSGSPLHF
>TRBV2|-|-|TRBJ1-4
TGTGCCAGCAGTGTAAGCACCTATGAAAAACTGTTTTTT
CASSVSTYEKLFF
>TRBV6-6|-|-|TRBJ2-4
TGTGCCAGCAGTTACTCGGCAGGACTAGCCAAAAACATTCAGTACTTC
CASSYSAGLAKNIQYF
>TRBV7-9|-|-|TRBJ2-7
TGTGCCAGCAGCATAGACCGGTCCGCCGAGCAGTACTTC
CASSIDRSAEQYF
>TRBV7-2|once|-|TRBJ1-5
TGTGCCAGCAGCTTAAAGGGTTGGGGCCAGCCCCAGCATTTT
CASSLKGWGQPQHF
>TRBV19|-|-|TRBJ1-2
TGTGCCAGTAGTATTCGATTTTCCCCTCTTCGGGACTATGGCTACACCTTC
CASSIRFSPLRDYGYTF
>TRBV27|once|-|TRBJ1-2
TGTGCCAGCAGTCCACAGGGTACTTTTGCGAAGGGCTACACCTTC
CASSPQGTFAKGYTF
>TRBV27|-|TRBD1|TRBJ1-1
TGTGCCAGCAGTTTGAGCGGGACAGGGGTACACACTGAAGCTTTCTTT
CASSLSGTGVHTEAFF
>TRBV7-9|-|-|TRBJ1-4
TGTGCCAGCAGCTTAGTGGGCAGAGAAGATGAAAAACTGTTTTTT
CASSLVGREDEKLFF
>TRBV5-5|few|TRBD1|TRBJ2-3
TGTGCCAGCAGCTGGACCGGGACAGTCGGAAATACGCAGTATTTT
CASSWTGTVGNTQYF
>TRBV7-9|-|TRBD1|TRBJ1-1
TGTGCCAGCACCTCAGGGGGTAGGACTGAACGCACTGAAGCTTTCTTT
CASTSGGRTERTEAFF
>TRBV30|-|-|TRBJ2-7
TGTGCCTGGAGTGTATTGGGCAGCCTCTCCTACGAGCAGTACTTC
CAWSVLGSLSYEQYF
>TRBV6-7|-|-|TRBJ2-7
TGTGCCAGCATTGACAGGAGGAACTACGAGCAGTACTTC
CASIDRRNYEQYF
>TRBV13|-|-|TRBJ2-5
TGTGCCAGCAGCTTAGAGTCGGGGGAGACCCAGTACTTC
CASSLESGETQYF
>TRBV28|-|TRBD1|TRBJ2-5
TGTGCCAGCAGCCGAGGGGGGACAGGGGAACAAGAGACCCAGTACTTC
CASSRGGTGEQETQYF
>TRBV18|once|TRBD2|TRBJ2-5
TGTGCCAGCTCACCGACCGGGACTAGCGGGAGTAGAGAGACCCAGTACTTC
CASSPTGTSGSRETQYF
>TRBV28|-|-|TRBJ2-5
TGTGCCAGCAGTGGGACCGGGACAAGCCAAGAGACCCAGTACTTC
CASSGTGTSQETQYF
>TRBV7-3|-|TRBD1|TRBJ2-5
TGTGCCAGCAGCCCCGGGACAGGGGTGAGAGAGACCCAGTACTTC
CASSPGTGVRETQYF
>TRBV4-3|few|TRBD2|TRBJ2-1
TGCGCCAGCAGCCAAGACCTACTAGCGGGAGCCCCTTTAAGCAATGAGCAGTTCTTC
CASSQDLLAGAPLSNEQFF
>TRBV29-1|-|-|TRBJ2-7
TGCAGCGTTGAAGCCCGAGGAGGTGAGGCCTACGAGCAGTACTTC
CSVEARGGEAYEQYF
>TRBV2|-|TRBD1|TRBJ2-2
TGTGCCAGCAGTTGGACAGGGGGGAACACCGGGGAGCTGTTTTTT
CASSWTGGNTGELFF
>TRBV30|-|-|TRBJ2-3
TGTGCCTGGAGCAACGGAGGCACAGATACGCAGTATTTT
CAWSNGGTDTQYF
>TRBV11-2|-|TRBD1|TRBJ1-3
TGTGCCAGCAGCTTAGTCCTCCCGGGACAGGGGATACCCGGAAACACCATATATTTT
CASSLVLPGQGIPGNTIYF
>TRBV5-8|-|TRBD2|TRBJ2-7
TGTGCCAGCACGTCCGGGACTAGCGGGGGGGACGAGCAGTACTTC
CASTSGTSGGDEQYF
>TRBV11-3|-|TRBD1|TRBJ2-2
TGTGCCAGCAGTGATCGACAGGGTTCGAACACCGGGGAGCTGTTTTTT
CASSDRQGSNTGELFF
>TRBV29-1|-|-|TRBJ2-7
TGCAGCGTTGACACCTACTACGAGCAGTACTTC
CSVDTYYEQYF
>TRBV14|-|-|TRBJ2-1
TGTGCCAGCAGCCAAGATTGGGGCCGGTACAATGAGCAGTTCTTC
CASSQDWGRYNEQFF
>TRBV7-2|-|-|TRBJ1-3
TGTGCCAGCAGCCCCGATCGGGTCGGAAACACCATATATTTT
CASSPDRVGNTIYF
>TRBV2|few|TRBD2|TRBJ2-7
TGTGCCAGCAGGGAGACTAGCGGGAGAGCACACGAGCAGTACTTC
CASRETSGRAHEQYF
>TRBV7-9|-|-|TRBJ2-4
TGTGCCAGCAGCTCAGGGCCTCTAGCCAAAAACATTCAGTACTTC
CASSSGPLAKNIQYF
>TRBV4-3|-|TRBD2|TRBJ2-2
TGCGCCAGCAGCCCTATGGGACTAAACACCGGGGAGCTGTTTTTT
CASSPMGLNTGELFF
>TRBV2|few|-|TRBJ2-5
TGTGCCAGCAGTGAGAGGAAAGAGACCCAGTACTTC
CASSERKETQYF
>TRBV5-1|-|-|TRBJ1-2
TGCGCCAGCAGCTTGGGCCAGATTAACTATGGCTACACCTTC
CASSLGQINYGYTF
>TRBV18|-|TRBD1|TRBJ1-5
TGTGCCAGCTCTCCGCAACGGGACAGCCCCTATCAGCCCCAGCATTTT
CASSPQRDSPYQPQHF
>TRBV9|-|TRBD1|TRBJ1-4
TGTGCCAGCAGCGCCCGAGGGGGCGATGAAAAACTGTTTTTT
CASSARGGDEKLFF
>TRBV6-5|-|TRBD2|TRBJ2-7
TGTGCCAGCAGTTACGATGGCGGGGGTTCCTACGAGCAGTACTTC
CASSYDGGGSYEQYF
>TRBV28|-|-|TRBJ1-5
TGTGCCAGTAAGGGGGGGACGGTGAGAAATCAGCCCCAGCATTTT
CASKGGTVRNQPQHF
>TRBV7-2|-|TRBD2|TRBJ2-1
TGTGCCAGCAGCTTAATGAGACTAGCAGTCAATGAGCAGTTCTTC
CASSLMRLAVNEQFF
>TRBV7-2|-|-|TRBJ2-7
TGTGCCAGCAGCTTAGTACTTGGCGGCGAGCAGTACTTC
CASSLVLGGEQYF
>TRBV6-5|-|TRBD2|TRBJ2-7
TGTGCCAGCAGGTCATCTCAGCGGGGGCTTACAGAGCAGTACTTC
CASRSSQRGLTEQYF
>TRBV29-1|-|TRBD1|TRBJ1-1
TGCAGCGTTGAGACAGGGGGAGTCCTTGAAGCTTTCTTT
CSVETGGVLEAFF
>TRBV6-5|-|-|TRBJ2-3
TGTGCCAGCAGTTATTCTAGCGGCACAGATACGCAGTATTTT
CASSYSSGTDTQYF
>TRBV5-6|-|TRBD1|TRBJ2-1
TGTGCCAGCCGGGAGACAGGGGGCTCTAACAATGAGCAGTTCTTC
CASRETGGSNNEQFF
>TRBV1|-|-|TRBJ2-3
TGCACCAGCAGCCGATATATCCCCTCGGGCACAGATACGCAGTATTTT
CTSSRYIPSGTDTQYF
>TRBV4-2|-|TRBD2|TRBJ2-3
TGTGCCAGCAGCAACATCTCTAGCGGGGGGGGATGGATAGATACGCAGTATTTT
CASSNISSGGGWIDTQYF
>TRBV9|once|-|TRBJ2-5
TGTGCCAGCAGCGTAGTGGGCAGAGACCAAGAGACCCAGTACTTC
CASSVVGRDQETQYF
>TRBV2|-|TRBD1|TRBJ1-2
TGTGCCAGCACCCGACAGGGGGCGGACTACACCTTC
CASTRQGADYTF